The next 10 T cell receptor beta chains were all read from a single sample in a study of technical replicates of blood from several donors. TCRdb keeps only in-frame clones here, not all; method: immunoSEQ multiplex PCR. The repertoire holds about 93,000 clones, with 95% as singletons. The sequenced sample was T cells isolated from PBMCs. Every receptor here comes from a human donor in good health.

J is TRBJ1-2 and V is TRBV20-1; no clear D. Germline lookup yields CDR1 DFQATT and CDR2 SNEGSKA (reference sequence). This CDR3 contains 11 residues. V dropped 6 bases and J dropped 2 bases, with 7 bases sitting between them. This CDR3 reads CSATENYGYTF. CDR3 DNA sequence: TGCAGTGCAACAGAGAACTATGGCTACACCTTC.

A single count supports this clone. The chain recombines TRBV25-1 with TRBJ2-5, with a possible D match to TRBD1 (6 bases). The ends were cut back, 0 bases at V and 10 bases at J, with 9 bases in the middle. CDR1 and CDR2 from the germline V gene are MGHDK and SYGVNS. The CDR3 runs 12 residues. CDR3: CASSEYSGHQYF. DNA of the CDR3: TGTGCCAGCAGTGAATACTCGGGACACCAGTACTTC.

This chain uses TRBV7-9 with TRBJ1-5, with D unresolved. CDR3 length: 12 amino acids. Germline CDR1 is SEHNR and CDR2 is FQNEAQ (reference sequence). V was cut by 2 bases and J by 8 bases, with 7 bases left in between. The CDR3 is CASSLTGKPQHF. The CDR3 DNA follows: TGTGCCAGCAGCTTAACCGGGAAGCCCCAGCATTTT.

The chain links TRBV28 to TRBJ1-2, with D perhaps TRBD1 (5 bases). This CDR3 region has 16 residues. Trimming took 3 bases from V and 7 from J, leaving 21 bases between them. Per germline, CDR1 MDHEN and CDR2 SYDVKM. Here the CDR3 reads CASSFHPQVSFRGYTF. CDR3 in DNA: TGTGCCAGCAGTTTCCACCCACAGGTTTCATTTCGTGGCTACACCTTC.

The rearrangement joins TRBV5-6 to TRBJ1-2; D might be TRBD1 (6 bases). Between the trimmed V and J ends, which lost 7 bases and 3 bases, there was a span of 13 bases. Per the germline V gene, CDR1 is SGHDT and CDR2 is YYEEEE. The CDR3 consists of 13 residues. The CDR3 nucleotides read TGTGCCAGCCGCAGTGGGGGCTACTATGGCTACACCTTC. Protein product: CASRSGGYYGYTF.

This chain connects TRBV2 to TRBJ1-1, with 7 positions matching TRBD1. From germline, CDR1 is SNHLY and CDR2 FYNNEI. V shed 7 bases, J shed 4 bases, and the junction held 6 bases outside the gene matches. The CDR3 totals 13 residues. Here the CDR3 DNA reads TGTGCCAGCATGACAGGGTCGCTCACTGAAGCTTTCTTT. This translates into CASMTGSLTEAFF.

The V and J genes are TRBV9 and TRBJ2-1; 7 positions match TRBD2. V lost 0 bases and J lost 6; bases outside the gene matches: 9. In germline, CDR1 is SGDLS, CDR2 YYNGEE. This CDR3 comprises 16 residues. CDR3 protein: CASSVAAGRIVNEQFF. In DNA, the CDR3 is TGTGCCAGCAGCGTAGCAGCGGGAAGGATTGTCAATGAGCAGTTCTTC.

The CDR3 nucleotides read TGTGCCAGCAGCGCTTCCGACTGGGTGGGAGAGACCCAGTACTTC. Translating it yields CASSASDWVGETQYF. The chain employs TRBV9 and TRBJ2-5; the D is unclear. V lost 3 bases to trimming and J lost 4 bases, with 16 bases between them. This CDR3 comprises 15 residues. The V gene's germline CDR1 is SGDLS and CDR2 YYNGEE.

This chain uses TRBV6-6 with TRBJ2-7; the match to TRBD2 covers 10 bases. Germline CDR1 MNHNY, CDR2 SVGAGI (reference sequence). The CDR3 length is 13 residues. The V segment lost 5 bases and the J segment 4 bases; nucleotides outside the gene matches: 2. CDR3 bases: TGTGCCAGCAGTCTGACTAGCGGGTACGAGCAGTACTTC. This codes for CASSLTSGYEQYF.

The chain has TRBV5-1 and TRBJ1-1; TRBD1 matches at 7 bases. This CDR3 has 15 residues. The ends lost 4 bases at V and 5 bases at J; junction bases unmatched: 11. Germline values: CDR1 SGHRS, CDR2 YFSETQ. The CDR3 region has the DNA TGCGCCAGCAGCGCCCTGACAGGGATTGGGACTGAAGCTTTCTTT. Translated: CASSALTGIGTEAFF. The full variable domain, its missing parts supplied by reference TRBV5-1 and TRBJ1-1, is KAGVTQTPRYLIKTRGQQVTLSCSPISGHRSVSWYQQTPGQGLQFLFEYFSETQRNKGNFPGRFSGRQFSNSRSEMNVSTLELGDSALYLCASSALTGIGTEAFFGQGTRLTVV.